The 3 T cell receptor beta chains presented below share a single source sample, sequenced in a study of T cells in localized non-small cell lung cancer. Some clones are missing from TCRdb's copy, which holds only in-frame ones; the method was immunoSEQ multiplex PCR. The repertoire has over 25,000 clones, around 91% of them found once; the top ten carry approximately 1%. The sequenced sample was peripheral blood, obtained before any cancer treatment. The receptor set was obtained from a woman between 40 and 69 years old with stage I lung adenocarcinoma.

The chain recombines TRBV7-2 with TRBJ1-2; maybe TRBD1 (6 bases). CDR1 is SGHTA, CDR2 FQGNSA, per germline. Trimming removed 6 bases at V and 3 bases at J, with 17 bases between. This CDR3 region has 15 residues. The CDR3 sequence: CASRIQGSRDYGYTF. The CDR3 DNA follows: TGTGCCAGCAGAATACAGGGTTCAAGGGACTATGGCTACACCTTC. Full variable domain (rest looked up from reference TRBV7-2 and TRBJ1-2): GAGVSQSPSNKVTEKGKDVELRCDPISGHTALYWYRQSLGQGLEFLIYFQGNSAPDKSGLPSDRFSAERTGGSVSTLTIQRTQQEDSAVYLCASRIQGSRDYGYTFGSGTRLTVV.

This clone has just a few counts. The J gene is TRBJ1-2, the V gene TRBV11-2; 7 bases line up with TRBD1. The CDR3 consists of 14 residues. The junction had 3 bases not matched to a gene; V was cut back by 4 bases and J by 1 base. Germline values: CDR1 SGHAT, CDR2 FQNNGV. DNA of the CDR3: TGTGCCAGCAGCTCTCGACAGGGTAACTATGGCTACACCTTC. Its translation: CASSSRQGNYGYTF.

The chain has TRBV19 and TRBJ1-1, with TRBD1 as a possible D gene (5 bases). The germline V gene has CDR1 LNHDA and CDR2 SQIVND (reference sequence). The CDR3 covers 14 residues. V dropped 9 bases and J dropped 1 base, with 15 bases sitting between them. CDR3 bases: TGTGCCAGCAGGTTAAGAGGGGAGAACACTGAAGCTTTCTTT. Protein product: CASRLRGENTEAFF.